This TCR beta chain was sequenced in a study of T cell responses to AZD1222 COVID-19 vaccine. Turning to this clone: Its target is not known.

Clones were read by immunoSEQ multiplex PCR, and TCRdb kept only the in-frame ones, dropping some. The table records 75,000 to 95,000 clones, 85% of them present only once. The CDR3 totals 15 residues. V dropped 1 base and J dropped 3; count of bases not matched to a gene: 5. Looked up from germline, CDR1 is SGHDT and CDR2 is YYEEEE. Overall study results and limits: Clonal diversity may have been underestimated in mostly white British donors. Just a handful of AZD1222 recipients were seropositive at baseline. The peak T cell response came first, and repertoires were sampled only after it.

Second-dose schedules of about 4 or about 12 weeks were combined. Sequences were derived from peripheral blood, sampled 28 days after the second AZD1222 dose. The rearrangement uses TRBV5-6 and TRBJ2-7, with 9 positions matching TRBD2. The sequence was obtained from an adult who received the AZD1222 COVID-19 vaccine. The CDR3 region is CASSLFSGRGYEQYF. The CDR3 nucleotides read TGTGCCAGCAGCTTGTTTAGCGGGAGAGGCTACGAGCAGTACTTC.